Each of the 5 T cell receptor beta chains below was sequenced from the same sample in a study of shared clonotypes between healthy human individuals. Naive CD8 populations comprised CD45RO-negative cells positively selected for CCR7, excluding terminally differentiated effector memory CD45RA+ cells. TCRdb's copy holds only in-frame clones and misses some; the assay was immunoSEQ multiplex PCR. The data show about 2.2 million clones, with roughly 91% seen just once and about 1.5% held by the top ten. Sequencing was carried out using naive CD8+ T cells from PBMCs. Receptors originate from a man aged 18 to 30 in good health. Some clones in this sample may be carry-over from other donors' samples.

The rearrangement uses TRBV11-2 and TRBJ2-2; possibly TRBD1 for D (5 bases). Germline loops: CDR1 SGHAT, CDR2 FQNNGV. The V end lost 11 bases, the J end lost 0 bases, and 13 bases lay between the germline ends. This CDR3 has 14 amino acids. The CDR3 reads CASYQGANTGELFF. CDR3 coding DNA: TGTGCCTCTTATCAGGGTGCGAACACCGGGGAGCTGTTTTTT.

The chain links TRBV11-3 to TRBJ1-3; D uncertain. CDR3 size: 16 residues. Germline CDR1 SGHNT, CDR2 YENEEA. V was shortened by 4 bases and J by 2 bases, with 15 bases between the two germline ends. The CDR3 protein is CASSSRTSGTGNTIYF. In DNA form, the CDR3 reads TGTGCCAGCAGCTCAAGGACTTCGGGGACTGGAAACACCATATATTTT.

The J gene is TRBJ2-1, the V gene TRBV2, with TRBD2 identical over 10 bases. The V and J ends lost 4 bases and 3 bases, in that order; junction bases with no gene match: 6. The CDR3 consists of 16 residues. Germline V gene data show CDR1 as SNHLY and CDR2 as FYNNEI. Written as DNA, the CDR3 is TGTGCCAGCAGTGTAGCCGGGACTAGCGTCTACAATGAGCAGTTCTTC. Its protein product is CASSVAGTSVYNEQFF.

The chain employs TRBV2 and TRBJ1-1; D call uncertain. The CDR3 covers 12 residues. Germline loops: CDR1 SNHLY, CDR2 FYNNEI. The V end lost 1 base, the J end lost 4 bases, and 4 bases lay between the germline ends. The CDR3 region is CASSEGPTEAFF. The CDR3 region has the DNA TGTGCCAGCAGTGAAGGGCCCACTGAAGCTTTCTTT.

V usage is TRBV28 and J usage is TRBJ2-1; 13 bases align to TRBD2. CDR1 and CDR2 from the germline V gene are MDHEN and SYDVKM. V lost 5 bases, J lost 7 bases, and 8 bases stayed unmatched. The CDR3 runs to 16 residues. The CDR3 nucleotides are TGTGCCAGCAGTCCACTAGCGGGAGGGATTGGAAATGAGCAGTTCTTC. Translation gives CASSPLAGGIGNEQFF.